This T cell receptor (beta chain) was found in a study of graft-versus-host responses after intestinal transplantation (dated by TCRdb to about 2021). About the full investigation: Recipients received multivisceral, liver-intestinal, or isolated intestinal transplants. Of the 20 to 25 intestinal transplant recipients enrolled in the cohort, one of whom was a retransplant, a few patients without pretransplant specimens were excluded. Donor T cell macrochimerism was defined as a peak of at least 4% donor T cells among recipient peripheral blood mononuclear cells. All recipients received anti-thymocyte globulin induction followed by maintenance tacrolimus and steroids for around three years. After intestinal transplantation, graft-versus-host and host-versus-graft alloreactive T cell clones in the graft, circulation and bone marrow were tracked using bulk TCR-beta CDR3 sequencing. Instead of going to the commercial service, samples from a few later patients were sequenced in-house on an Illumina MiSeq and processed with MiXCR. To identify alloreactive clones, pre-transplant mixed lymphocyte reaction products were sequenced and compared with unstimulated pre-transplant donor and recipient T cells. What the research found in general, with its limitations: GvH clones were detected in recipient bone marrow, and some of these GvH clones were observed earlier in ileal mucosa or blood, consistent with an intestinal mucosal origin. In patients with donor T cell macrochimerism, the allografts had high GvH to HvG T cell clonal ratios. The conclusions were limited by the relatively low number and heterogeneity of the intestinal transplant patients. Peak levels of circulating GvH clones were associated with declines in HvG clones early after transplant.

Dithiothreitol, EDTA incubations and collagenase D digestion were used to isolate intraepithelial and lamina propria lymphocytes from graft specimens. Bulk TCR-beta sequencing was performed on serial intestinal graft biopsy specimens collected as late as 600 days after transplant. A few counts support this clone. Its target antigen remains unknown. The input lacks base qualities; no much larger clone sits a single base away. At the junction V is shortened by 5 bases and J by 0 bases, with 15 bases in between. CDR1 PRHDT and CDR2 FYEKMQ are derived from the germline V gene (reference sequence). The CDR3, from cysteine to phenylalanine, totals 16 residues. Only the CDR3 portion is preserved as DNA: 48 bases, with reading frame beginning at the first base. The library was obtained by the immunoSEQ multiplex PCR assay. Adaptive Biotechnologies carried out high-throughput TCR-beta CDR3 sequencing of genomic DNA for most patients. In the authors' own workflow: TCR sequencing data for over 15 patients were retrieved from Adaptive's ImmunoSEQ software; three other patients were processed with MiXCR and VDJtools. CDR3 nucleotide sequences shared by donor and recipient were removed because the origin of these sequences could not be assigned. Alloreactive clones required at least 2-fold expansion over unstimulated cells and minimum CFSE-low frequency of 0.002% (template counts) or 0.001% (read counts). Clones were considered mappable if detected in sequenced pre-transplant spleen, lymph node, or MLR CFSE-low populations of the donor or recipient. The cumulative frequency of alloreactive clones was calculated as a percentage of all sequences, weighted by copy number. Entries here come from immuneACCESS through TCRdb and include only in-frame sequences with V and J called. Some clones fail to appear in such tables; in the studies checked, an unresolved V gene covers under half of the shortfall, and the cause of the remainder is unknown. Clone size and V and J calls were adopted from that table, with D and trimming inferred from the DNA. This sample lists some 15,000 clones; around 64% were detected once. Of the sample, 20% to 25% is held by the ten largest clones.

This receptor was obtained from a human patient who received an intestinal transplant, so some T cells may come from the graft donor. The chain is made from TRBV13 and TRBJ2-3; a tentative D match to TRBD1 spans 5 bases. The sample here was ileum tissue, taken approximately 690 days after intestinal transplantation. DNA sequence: TGTGCCAGCAGCCGCCCCATCCAGGGTAGCACAGATACGCAGTATTTT. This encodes CASSRPIQGSTDTQYF.